The next 7 T cell receptor beta chains were all read from a single sample in a study of control samples from healthy donors and cancer patients. Method: immunoSEQ multiplex PCR; TCRdb's copy keeps in-frame clones and lacks some. This table has about 150,000 clones, roughly 93% appearing once. The sample consisted of blood. Receptors were obtained from a man aged 18 to 29 in good health.

The chain employs TRBV7-8 and TRBJ2-7, with D maybe TRBD2 (6 bases). Germline V gives CDR1 SGHVS, CDR2 FQNEAQ. V lost 2 bases and J lost 3, with 14 bases in between. This CDR3 is built from 15 residues. CDR3 amino acids: CASSLLAGSDYEQYF. For the CDR3, the DNA is TGTGCCAGCAGCTTATTGGCGGGATCGGACTACGAGCAGTACTTC. The whole variable domain, filled in from reference TRBV7-8 and TRBJ2-7, reads GAGVSQSPRYKVAKRGQDVALRCDPISGHVSLFWYQQALGQGPEFLTYFQNEAQLDKSGLPSDRFFAERPEGSVSTLKIQRTQQEDSAVYLCASSLLAGSDYEQYFGPGTRLTVT.

This clone was detected once. The chain combines TRBV27 with TRBJ1-3; TRBD1 aligns across 7 bases. V dropped 6 bases and J dropped 2; count of bases not matched to a gene: 7. The CDR3 extends over 15 amino acids. Germline CDR1 MNHEY, CDR2 SMNVEV (reference sequence). The CDR3 bases are TGTGCCAGCAGCCTAGGACAGGCTACTGGAAACACCATATATTTT. It specifies CASSLGQATGNTIYF.

J is TRBJ1-2 and V is TRBV5-6; D may be TRBD1 (5 bases). Germline-derived CDR1 and CDR2 are SGHDT and YYEEEE. This CDR3 spans 13 amino acids. With 6 bases removed from V and 5 bases from J, the gap between germline ends came to 14 bases. CDR3 residues: CASTPGVGYGYTF. The CDR3 bases are TGTGCCAGCACCCCGGGGGTAGGGTATGGCTACACCTTC.

This chain uses TRBV6-5 with TRBJ1-6; possible D gene TRBD1, 5 bases. Germline V gene lookup returns CDR1 MNHEY and CDR2 SVGAGI. The length of the CDR3 is 14 residues. V was trimmed by 8 bases and J by 5 bases, leaving 13 bases between them. The CDR3 bases are TGTGCCAGCTTTTTGGGGCGGCATAATTCACCCCTCCACTTT. Amino acid sequence: CASFLGRHNSPLHF.

The CDR3 here is CASGTGGETQYF. CDR3 coding DNA: TGTGCCAGCGGCACAGGGGGAGAGACCCAGTACTTC. This chain links TRBV27 with TRBJ2-5; 8 nucleotides match TRBD1. CDR3 length: 12 amino acids. The V and J ends lost 8 bases and 4 bases, in that order; junction bases with no gene match: 3. Germline V gene data show CDR1 as MNHEY and CDR2 as SMNVEV (reference sequence).

This clone is labeled as medium-sized. The chain uses TRBV28 and TRBJ2-7, with a weak D call TRBD2 (5 bases). V was trimmed by 4 bases and J by 4 bases, leaving 8 bases between them. In germline, CDR1 is MDHEN, CDR2 SYDVKM. The CDR3 runs 12 residues. The CDR3 here is CASSWSGYEQYF. CDR3 nucleotides: TGTGCCAGCAGTTGGTCGGGATACGAGCAGTACTTC.

V and J are TRBV19 and TRBJ2-7; TRBD1 or TRBD2 may be the D gene (5 bases each). CDR3 length: 15 residues. The germline V gene has CDR1 LNHDA and CDR2 SQIVND (reference sequence). Deletions cut 4 bases from V and 2 bases from J, with 15 bases between. This CDR3 reads CASSNWDPPPYEQYF. CDR3 bases: TGTGCCAGTAGTAACTGGGACCCTCCCCCCTACGAGCAGTACTTC.